This TCR beta chain was captured in a study of immune heterogeneity within non-small cell lung tumors. Turning to the study itself: Tumor histology was classified as squamous cell carcinoma in a handful of cases, non-squamous carcinoma in 10 and not otherwise specified in 1.

By share of the sample, this clonotype is medium-sized. Its matching antigen is unknown. Multiplex PCR was performed with 32 V and 13 J primers, and it amplified TCR beta CDR3. TCRdb passed the multiplex PCR reads through MiXCR, listing each CDR3 protein once. The sample consists of 2,500 to 3,000 distinct CDR3 sequences, 20% to 30% of them appearing once. Study outcomes and limitations: Statistically, local T-cell clonality exhibited a moderate yet significant correlation with local tumor mutational burden (R roughly 0.34). Within each patient, tumor sites shared identical dominant CDR3 beta clonotypes and also held site-unique high-frequency clones.

Per sample, roughly 570 ng of bulk tumor genomic DNA was the template used. While surgery was under way, several biopsies spaced far apart were taken per primary tumor. Curative operations were performed on patients who had untreated, newly diagnosed non-small cell lung cancer. The sequence was collected from a man between 60 and 75 years old with non-small cell lung cancer. Sequencing was performed on lung tumor tissue.

The CDR3 DNA is TGTGCCAGCAGTGGAGGGCAGGGAAGGGGAGCGGGGAATACGCAGTATTTT. Translated, it gives CASSGGQGRGAGNTQYF. This chain uses TRBV2 with TRBJ2-3, with 7 bases that match TRBD2. Germline V gene sequence: CDR1 SNHLY, CDR2 FYNNEI. The ends lost 4 bases at V and 7 bases at J; junction bases unmatched: 17. This CDR3 is 17 amino acids long.